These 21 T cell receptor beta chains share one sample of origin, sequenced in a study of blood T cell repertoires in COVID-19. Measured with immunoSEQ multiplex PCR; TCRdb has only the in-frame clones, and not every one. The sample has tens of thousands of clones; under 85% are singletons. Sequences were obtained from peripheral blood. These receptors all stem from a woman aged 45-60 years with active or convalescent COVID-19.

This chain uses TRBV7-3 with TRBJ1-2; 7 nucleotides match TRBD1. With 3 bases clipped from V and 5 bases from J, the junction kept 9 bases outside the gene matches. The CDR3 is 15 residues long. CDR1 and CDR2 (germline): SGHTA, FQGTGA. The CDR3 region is CASSLRPGTEYGYTF. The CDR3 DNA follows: TGTGCCAGCAGCTTGAGGCCGGGGACAGAATATGGCTACACCTTC.

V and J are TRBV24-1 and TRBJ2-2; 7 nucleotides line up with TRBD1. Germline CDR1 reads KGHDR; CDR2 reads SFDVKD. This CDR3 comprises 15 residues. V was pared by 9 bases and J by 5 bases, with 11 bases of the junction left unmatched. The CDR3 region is CATEETGIGTGELFF. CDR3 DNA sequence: TGTGCCACCGAAGAGACAGGGATCGGGACCGGGGAGCTGTTTTTT.

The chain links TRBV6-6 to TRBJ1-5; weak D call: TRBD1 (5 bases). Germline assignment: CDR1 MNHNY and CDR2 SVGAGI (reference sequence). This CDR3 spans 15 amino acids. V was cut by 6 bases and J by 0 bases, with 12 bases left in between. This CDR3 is CASSPGLLSNQPQHF. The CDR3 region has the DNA TGTGCCAGCAGCCCGGGACTCCTTAGCAATCAGCCCCAGCATTTT.

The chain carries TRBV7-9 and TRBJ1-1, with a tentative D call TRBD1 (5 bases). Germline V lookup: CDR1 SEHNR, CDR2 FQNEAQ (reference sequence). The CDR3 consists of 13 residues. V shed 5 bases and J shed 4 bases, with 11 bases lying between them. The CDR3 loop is CASSVQGGTEAFF. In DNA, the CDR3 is TGTGCCAGCAGCGTCCAGGGTGGCACTGAAGCTTTCTTT. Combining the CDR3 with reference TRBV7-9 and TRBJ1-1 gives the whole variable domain DTGVSQNPRHKITKRGQNVTFRCDPISEHNRLYWYRQTLGQGPEFLTYFQNEAQLEKSRLLSDRFSAERPKGSFSTLEIQRTEQGDSAMYLCASSVQGGTEAFFGQGTRLTVV.

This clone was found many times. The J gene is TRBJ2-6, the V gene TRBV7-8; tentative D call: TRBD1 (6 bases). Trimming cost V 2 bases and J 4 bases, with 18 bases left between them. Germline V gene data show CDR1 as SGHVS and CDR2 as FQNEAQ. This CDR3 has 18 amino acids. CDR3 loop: CASSLLGRGLRGANVLTF. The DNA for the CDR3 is TGTGCCAGCAGCTTACTTGGCAGGGGTCTTAGGGGGGCCAACGTCCTGACTTTC.

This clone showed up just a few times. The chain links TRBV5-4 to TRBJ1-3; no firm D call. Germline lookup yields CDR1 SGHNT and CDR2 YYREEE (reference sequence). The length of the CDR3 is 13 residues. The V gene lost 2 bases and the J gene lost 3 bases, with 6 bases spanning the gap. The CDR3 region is CASSLYSGNTIYF. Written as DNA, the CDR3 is TGTGCCAGCAGCTTATACAGTGGAAACACCATATATTTT.

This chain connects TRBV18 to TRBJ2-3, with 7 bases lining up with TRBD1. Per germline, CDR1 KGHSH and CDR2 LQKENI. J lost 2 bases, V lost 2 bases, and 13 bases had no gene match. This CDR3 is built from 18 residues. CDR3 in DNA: TGTGCCAGCTCACCAGTTCCCCCACAGGGGCCAAACACAGATACGCAGTATTTT. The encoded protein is CASSPVPPQGPNTDTQYF. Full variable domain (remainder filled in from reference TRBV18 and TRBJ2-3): NAGVMQNPRHLVRRRGQEARLRCSPMKGHSHVYWYRQLPEEGLKFMVYLQKENIIDESGMPKERFSAEFPKEGPSILRIQQVVRGDSAAYFCASSPVPPQGPNTDTQYFGPGTRLTVL.

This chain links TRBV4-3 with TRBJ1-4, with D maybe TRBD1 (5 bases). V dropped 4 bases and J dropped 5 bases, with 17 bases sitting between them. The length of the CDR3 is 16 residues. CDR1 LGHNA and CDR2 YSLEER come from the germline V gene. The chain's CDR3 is CASSPSRGVANEKLFF. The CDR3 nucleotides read TGCGCCAGCAGCCCCTCACGGGGGGTCGCAAATGAAAAACTGTTTTTT.

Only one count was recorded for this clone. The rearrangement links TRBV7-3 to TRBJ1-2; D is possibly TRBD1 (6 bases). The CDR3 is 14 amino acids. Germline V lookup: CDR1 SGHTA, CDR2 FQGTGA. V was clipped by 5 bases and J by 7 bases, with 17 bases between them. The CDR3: CASSLGAGGGGYTF. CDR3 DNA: TGTGCCAGCAGCCTAGGGGCGGGGGGCGGTGGCTACACCTTC.

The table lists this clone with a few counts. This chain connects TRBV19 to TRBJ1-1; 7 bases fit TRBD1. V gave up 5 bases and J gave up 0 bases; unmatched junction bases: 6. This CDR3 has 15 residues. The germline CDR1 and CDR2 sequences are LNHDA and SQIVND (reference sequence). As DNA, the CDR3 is TGTGCCAGTAGTTCTTCCAGGGGGTTGAACACTGAAGCTTTCTTT. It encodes CASSSSRGLNTEAFF. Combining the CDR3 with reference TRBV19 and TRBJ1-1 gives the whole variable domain DGGITQSPKYLFRKEGQNVTLSCEQNLNHDAMYWYRQDPGQGLRLIYYSQIVNDFQKGDIAEGYSVSREKKESFPLTVTSAQKNPTAFYLCASSSSRGLNTEAFFGQGTRLTVV.

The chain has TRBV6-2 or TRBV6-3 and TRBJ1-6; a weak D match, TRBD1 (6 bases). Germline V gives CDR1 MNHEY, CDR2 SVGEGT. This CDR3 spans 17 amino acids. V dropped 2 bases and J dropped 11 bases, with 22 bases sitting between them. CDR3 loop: CASSYRSFGQGRPPLHF. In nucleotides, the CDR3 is TGTGCCAGCAGTTACAGGAGTTTCGGCCAGGGGCGGCCACCCCTCCACTTT.

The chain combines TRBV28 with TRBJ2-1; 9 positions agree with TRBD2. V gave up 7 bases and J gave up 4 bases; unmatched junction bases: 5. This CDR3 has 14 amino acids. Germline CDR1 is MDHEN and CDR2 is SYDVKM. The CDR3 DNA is TGTGCCAGCACGGGGCTAGCGGGATACAATGAGCAGTTCTTC. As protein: CASTGLAGYNEQFF.

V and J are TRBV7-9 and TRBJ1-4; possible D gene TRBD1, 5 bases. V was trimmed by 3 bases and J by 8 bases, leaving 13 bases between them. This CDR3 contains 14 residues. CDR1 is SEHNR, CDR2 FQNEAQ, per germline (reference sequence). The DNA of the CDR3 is TGTGCCAGCAGCTTCGGGGGGGTCAACGAAAAACTGTTTTTT. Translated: CASSFGGVNEKLFF.

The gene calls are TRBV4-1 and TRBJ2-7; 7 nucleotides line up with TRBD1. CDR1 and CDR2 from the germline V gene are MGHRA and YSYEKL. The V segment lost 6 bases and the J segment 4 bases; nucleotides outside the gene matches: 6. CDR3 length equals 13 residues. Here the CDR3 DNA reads TGCGCCAGCAGGGAAACAGGGGAATACGAGCAGTACTTC. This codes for CASRETGEYEQYF.

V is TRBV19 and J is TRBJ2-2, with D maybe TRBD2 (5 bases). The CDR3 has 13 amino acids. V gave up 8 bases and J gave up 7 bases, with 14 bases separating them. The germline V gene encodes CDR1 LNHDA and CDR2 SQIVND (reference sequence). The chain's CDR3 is CASGPERSGELFF. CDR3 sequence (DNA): TGTGCCAGTGGGCCGGAGCGGAGCGGGGAGCTGTTTTTT.

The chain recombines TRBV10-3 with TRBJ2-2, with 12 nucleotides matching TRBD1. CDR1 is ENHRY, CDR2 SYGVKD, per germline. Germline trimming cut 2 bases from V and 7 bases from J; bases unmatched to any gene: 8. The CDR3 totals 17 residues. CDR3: CAISERWDRGLNGELFF. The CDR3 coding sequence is TGTGCCATCAGTGAGAGGTGGGACAGGGGGCTAAACGGGGAGCTGTTTTTT.

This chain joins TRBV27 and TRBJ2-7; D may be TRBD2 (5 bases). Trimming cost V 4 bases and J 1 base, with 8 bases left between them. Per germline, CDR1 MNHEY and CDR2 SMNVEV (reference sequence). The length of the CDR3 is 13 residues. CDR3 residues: CASSWSGSYEQYF. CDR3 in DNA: TGTGCCAGCAGTTGGTCGGGGTCCTACGAGCAGTACTTC.

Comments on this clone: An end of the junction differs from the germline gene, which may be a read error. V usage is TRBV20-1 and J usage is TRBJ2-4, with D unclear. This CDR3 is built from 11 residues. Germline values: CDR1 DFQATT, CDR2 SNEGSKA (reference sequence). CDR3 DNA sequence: TGCAGTGCTAGAGATTCTACCGGAACAGACTTC. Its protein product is CSARDSTGTDF.

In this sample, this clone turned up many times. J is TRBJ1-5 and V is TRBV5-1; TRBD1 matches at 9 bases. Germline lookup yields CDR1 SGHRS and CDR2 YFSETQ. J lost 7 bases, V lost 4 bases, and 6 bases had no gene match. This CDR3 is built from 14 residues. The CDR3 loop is CASSPGQGSQPQHF. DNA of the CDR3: TGCGCCAGCAGCCCGGGACAGGGTAGCCAGCCCCAGCATTTT.

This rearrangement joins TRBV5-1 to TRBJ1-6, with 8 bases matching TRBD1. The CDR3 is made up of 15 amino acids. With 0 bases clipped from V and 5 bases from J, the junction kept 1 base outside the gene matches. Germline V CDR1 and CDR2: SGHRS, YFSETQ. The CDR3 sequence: CASSLGQGNNSPLHF. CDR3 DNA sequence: TGCGCCAGCAGCTTGGGACAGGGGAATAATTCACCCCTCCACTTT.

The CDR3 reads CASSQGLAVSGYTQYF. The CDR3, as DNA: TGTGCCAGCAGCCAAGGACTAGCAGTGAGTGGGTATACGCAGTATTTT. The gene calls are TRBV11-2 and TRBJ2-3; 8 nucleotides agree with TRBD2. J gave up 7 bases and V 5 bases, and 14 bases lay outside the gene matches. The CDR3 is made up of 16 amino acids. Germline V gene lookup returns CDR1 SGHAT and CDR2 FQNNGV.